This record concerns one TCR beta chain sequence. Its antigen is not yet known. Base quality data are lacking; no much larger clone is found one base away. TCRbeta CDR3 regions were amplified from genomic DNA using the immunoSEQ Assay, a bias-controlled multiplex PCR. The authors processed their data as follows. The number of nucleated cells in each sample was estimated from the amplification of reference gene primers within the assay. To quantify the absolute abundance of each unique TCRbeta CDR3 rearrangement, sequence reads were collapsed and filtered. For each sample, productive Simpson clonality was calculated by taking the square root of Simpson's diversity index across productive rearrangements. What TCRdb holds here is the immuneACCESS table cut down to in-frame rearrangements. Part of the clones is not present; checked against another copy, under half of the missing clones reflect an unresolved V gene, and the others are unexplained. The D gene and trimming were derived from the DNA, and the V and J assignments and clone size from that table. For this sample the table gives roughly 250,000 clones, of which 86% were detected only once. Clones ranked in the top ten supply 12% of the sample.

The data were obtained in a study of blood T cell repertoires in COVID-19 (dated by TCRdb to about 2020). For context, the study as a whole: Collaborator samples came from the United States, Italy and Spain and covered acute and convalescent phases of COVID-19. The samples were drawn from two sources: the first 160 participants of the ongoing ImmuneRACE study, and 1,000 to 1,500 subjects contributed by 6 global collaborators. The repertoires were released in a freely available public database intended as a resource for research on the immune response to SARS-CoV-2. Subjects who had been exposed to COVID-19, were actively infected with it, or had recovered from it provided the deeply sampled blood TCRbeta repertoires that made up the dataset. Where available, HLA class I and class II types were obtained from metadata supplied by the sample provider rather than from assay-based typing. The sample metadata nearly always contained a de-identified subject ID, COVID-19 status, age in years and sex. The material from the prospective study consisted of cDNA or gDNA derived from T cells, B-cell-depleted T cells, or PBMCs. The full study reports these points: The quantity of clinical and demographic metadata differed by source and by participant and was supplied without curation.

In Seattle, one collaborating source enrolled patients while the infection was active and tracked those patients longitudinally over the course of disease. Collaborating institutions collected whole blood in K2EDTA tubes following their own protocols. For TCRbeta analysis, collaborator samples were shipped as frozen whole blood, as isolated PBMCs, or as DNA extracted from either sample type. V loses 3 bases of germline sequence and J loses 5 bases, and the interval between the two ends is 3 bases. CDR3 length: 11 amino acids, cysteine to phenylalanine. Only the CDR3 region is kept as DNA, spanning 33 bases read in frame from base 1. From the germline V gene, CDR1 is SNHLY and CDR2 is FYNNEI.

The clonotype originates from a woman in her 30s with COVID-19, enrolled during active disease. The rearranged segments are TRBV2 and TRBJ2-3; there is no confident call for the D gene. Sequenced material: peripheral blood. For the CDR3, the sequence is CASSDRDTQYF. The nucleotides read TGTGCCAGCAGTGATCGAGATACGCAGTATTTT.